The entry that follows covers one T cell receptor (beta chain) sequence. The antigen is unknown. Only in-frame clones appear in the TCRdb table, and some are missing; sequencing was by immunoSEQ multiplex PCR. This sample has around 6,600 clones; 65% to 85% occur once, and the top ten carry under 9.5%. This CDR3 has 13 amino acids. This specimen belongs to a study of immune cell composition in non-small cell lung cancer. At the level of the study: Tumours were mainly lung adenocarcinoma or squamous cell carcinoma.

The normal lung sample lay at least 3 cm, and maximally far, from the tumour. Study-level findings and limits: Adenocarcinomas with higher top tumour-associated clone frequency had more reactive TILs. Tumour TCR-beta clonality was not significantly tied to smoking pack-years. Squamous carcinomas (approximately 75%) more often had tumour-associated clones >0.5% than adenocarcinomas (roughly 35%).

The receptor was isolated from a human donor with non-small cell lung cancer. The chain employs TRBV21-1 and TRBJ1-5; the table's TRBD1 call for D was not verified on the DNA. TRBV21-1 is tagged as a pseudogene. The specimen sequenced was non-adjacent lung tissue. CDR3: CASSNHRDQPQHF. Here the CDR3 DNA reads TGTGCCAGCAGCAATCACAGGGATCAGCCCCAGCATTTT.